Detailed here is one T cell receptor beta chain. The target antigen is unknown. With 60 Vbeta and 13 Jbeta primers, the PCR was carried out. Some clones are missing from TCRdb's copy, which holds only in-frame ones; the method was immunoSEQ multiplex PCR. The sample yields around 190,000 clones, roughly 78% seen once. This entry is derived from a study of cytomegalovirus exposure and HLA in healthy donors. Notes on the study in general: In a later analysis, DRB1 alleles had the most associated TCRs; HLA-C alleles the fewest. It was 164 TCR beta chains that were listed as cytomegalovirus-associated.

V was cut by 5 bases and J by 8 bases, with 18 bases left in between. In germline, CDR1 is LNHDA, CDR2 SQIVND (reference sequence). This CDR3 spans 15 amino acids. Sequencing input: PBMCs. This TCR was sampled from a woman aged 40 to 55 in good health and CMV-seronegative. The chain has TRBV19 and TRBJ1-4; D possibly corresponds to TRBD1 (5 bases). The CDR3 loop reads CASSLTGTGGEKLFF. CDR3 bases: TGTGCCAGTAGTCTCACCGGGACCGGAGGGGAAAAACTGTTTTTT.